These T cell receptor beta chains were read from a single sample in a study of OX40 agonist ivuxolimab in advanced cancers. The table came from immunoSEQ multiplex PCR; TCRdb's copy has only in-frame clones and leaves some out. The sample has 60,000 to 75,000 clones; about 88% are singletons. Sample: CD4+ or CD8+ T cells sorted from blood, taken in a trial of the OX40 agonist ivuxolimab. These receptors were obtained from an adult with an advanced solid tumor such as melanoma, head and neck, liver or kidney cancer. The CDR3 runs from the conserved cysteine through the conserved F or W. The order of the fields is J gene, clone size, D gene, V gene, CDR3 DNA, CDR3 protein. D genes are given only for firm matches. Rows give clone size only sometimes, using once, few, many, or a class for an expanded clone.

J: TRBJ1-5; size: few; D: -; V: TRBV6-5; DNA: TGTGCCAGCAGTTACCGACAGTATAGCAATCAGCCCCAGCATTTT; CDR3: CASSYRQYSNQPQHF
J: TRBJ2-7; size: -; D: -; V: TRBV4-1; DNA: TGCGCCAGCAGCCACGCCGCCGGCCCTCGGGGTGGCGAGCAGTACTTC; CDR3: CASSHAAGPRGGEQYF
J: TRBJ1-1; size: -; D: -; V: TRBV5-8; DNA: TGTGCCAGCAGCGTCGGGCCCGGGCGCAGAGCTTTCTTT; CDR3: CASSVGPGRRAFF
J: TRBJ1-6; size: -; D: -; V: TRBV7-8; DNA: TGTGCCAGCAGCTCCGAACAGGCGAGCTCCTATAATTCACCCCTCCACTTT; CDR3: CASSSEQASSYNSPLHF
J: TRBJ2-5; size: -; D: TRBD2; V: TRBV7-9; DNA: TGTGCCAGCAGCCAATGGGGCGGGGGAGAGACCCAGTACTTC; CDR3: CASSQWGGGETQYF
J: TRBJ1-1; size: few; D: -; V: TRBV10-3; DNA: TGTGCCATCAAATCTTTAATGAACACTGAAGCTTTCTTT; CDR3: CAIKSLMNTEAFF
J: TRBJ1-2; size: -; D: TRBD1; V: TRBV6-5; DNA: TGTGCCAGCAGTTCCGCCGGGACAGGAGACTATGGCTACACCTTC; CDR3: CASSSAGTGDYGYTF
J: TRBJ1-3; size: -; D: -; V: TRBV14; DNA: TGTGCCAGCAGTTTCCAGGCCCCTGGAAACACCATATATTTT; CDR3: CASSFQAPGNTIYF
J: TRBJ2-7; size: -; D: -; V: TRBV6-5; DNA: TGTGCCAGCCGAGGCTCCTCCTACGAGCAGTACTTC; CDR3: CASRGSSYEQYF
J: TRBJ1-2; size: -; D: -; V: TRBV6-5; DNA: TGTGCCAGCACCGATATAACAGGGAACTATGGCTACACCTTC; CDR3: CASTDITGNYGYTF
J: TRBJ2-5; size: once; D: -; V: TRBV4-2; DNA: TGTGCCAGCAGTCGGATGGGGGAGACCCAGTACTTC; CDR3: CASSRMGETQYF
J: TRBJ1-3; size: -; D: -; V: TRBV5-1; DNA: TGCGCCAGCACACCCTTGGCCGGCTCTGGAAACACCATATATTTT; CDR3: CASTPLAGSGNTIYF
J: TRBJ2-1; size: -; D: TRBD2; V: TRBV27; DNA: TGTGCCAGCAGAGAAAGGGGACTAGCGGCTAATGAGCAGTTCTTC; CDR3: CASRERGLAANEQFF
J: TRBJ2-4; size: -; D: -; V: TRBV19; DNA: TGTGCCAGTGACAGTCTTAGAGGGGAAAACATTCAGTACTTC; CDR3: CASDSLRGENIQYF
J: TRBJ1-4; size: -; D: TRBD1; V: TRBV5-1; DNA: TGCGCCAGCAGCTTGGACAGGGGTGATGAAAAACTGTTTTTT; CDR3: CASSLDRGDEKLFF
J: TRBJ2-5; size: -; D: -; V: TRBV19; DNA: TGTGCCAGTAGTATATGGCCAGACCAAGAGACCCAGTACTTC; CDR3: CASSIWPDQETQYF
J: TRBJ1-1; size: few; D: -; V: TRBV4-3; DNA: TGCGCCAGCAGCCAAGAGGGGTACATGAACACTGAAGCTTTCTTT; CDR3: CASSQEGYMNTEAFF
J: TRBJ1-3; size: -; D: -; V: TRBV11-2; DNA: TGTGCCAGCAGCTTAGCGGCAAACTCTGGAAACACCATATATTTT; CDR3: CASSLAANSGNTIYF
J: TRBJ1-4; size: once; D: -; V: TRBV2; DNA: TGTGCCAGCAGTGAAAGGGAAAAACTGTTTTTT; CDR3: CASSEREKLFF
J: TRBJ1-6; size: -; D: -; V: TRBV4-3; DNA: TGCGCCAGCAGCCAAGTAGGCGGGGGGTCACCCCTCCACTTT; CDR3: CASSQVGGGSPLHF